Shown below are 4 T cell receptor beta chains from a single sample sequenced in a study of monozygotic twins with inflammatory bowel disease. TCRdb reprocessed the 5' RACE reads, keeping one entry per CDR3 protein, no DNA. This repertoire includes 330,000 or so distinct CDR3 sequences. The source material was blood. Receptors were obtained from a human donor with ulcerative colitis or Crohn's disease, or a healthy co-twin of an affected twin (not recorded which).

This sequence joins TRBV20-1 and TRBJ2-5; TCRdb's D gene call, TRBD2, goes unchecked for lack of DNA. Germline loops: CDR1 DFQATT, CDR2 SNEGSKA (reference sequence). This CDR3 region has 13 residues. This chain's CDR3 is CSALLAGAGTQYF.

CDR3 in amino acids: CASSLASGTNEQFF. This chain links TRBV5-1 with TRBJ2-1; the D call from TCRdb, TRBD2, cannot be confirmed without DNA. The CDR3 has 14 amino acids. Germline V gene sequence: CDR1 SGHRS, CDR2 YFSETQ.

The chain couples TRBV30 to TRBJ1-5. Germline V gene data show CDR1 as GTSNPN and CDR2 as SVGIG (reference sequence). This CDR3 is built from 15 residues. CDR3 sequence: CAWSVGLPGEQPQHF.

CDR3 residues: CSASRGPRPSYEQYF. The genes are TRBV20-1 and TRBJ2-7; the TCRdb D gene call, TRBD1, has no DNA to confirm it. There are 15 residues in the CDR3. Germline lookup yields CDR1 DFQATT and CDR2 SNEGSKA (reference sequence).